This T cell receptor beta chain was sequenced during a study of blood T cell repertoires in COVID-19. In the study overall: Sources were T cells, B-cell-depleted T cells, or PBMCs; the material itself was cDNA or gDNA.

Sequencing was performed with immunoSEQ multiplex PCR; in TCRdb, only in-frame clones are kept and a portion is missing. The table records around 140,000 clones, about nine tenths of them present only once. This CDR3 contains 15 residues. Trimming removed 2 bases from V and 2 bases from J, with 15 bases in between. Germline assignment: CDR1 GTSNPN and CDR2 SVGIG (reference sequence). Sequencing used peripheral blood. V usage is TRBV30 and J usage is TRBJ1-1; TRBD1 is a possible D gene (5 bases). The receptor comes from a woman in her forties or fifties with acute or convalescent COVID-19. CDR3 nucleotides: TGTGCCTGGAGTAGGTCGCCCAGGGCTAACACTGAAGCTTTCTTT. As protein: CAWSRSPRANTEAFF. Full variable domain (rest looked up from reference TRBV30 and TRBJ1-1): SQTIHQWPATLVQPVGSPLSLECTVEGTSNPNLYWYRQAAGRGLQLLFYSVGIGQISSEVPQNLSASRPQDRQFILSSKKLLLSDSGFYLCAWSRSPRANTEAFFGQGTRLTVV.